This passage covers 8 T cell receptor beta chains from one sample sequenced in a study of early T cells in non-severe SARS-CoV-2 infection. TCRdb re-analysed the 5' RACE reads in MiXCR, keeping a single row per CDR3 protein. The sample consists of some 80,000 distinct CDR3 sequences, under 11% of them appearing once. The input for sequencing was whole blood, taken at baseline. These receptors were collected from an adult who was a healthcare worker with PCR-confirmed SARS-CoV-2 infection or an uninfected control (not recorded which).

This chain links TRBV6-5 with TRBJ2-1; 10 nucleotides line up with TRBD2. This CDR3 contains 16 residues. V was clipped by 6 bases and J by 6 bases; unmatched bases: 11. Per germline, CDR1 MNHEY and CDR2 SVGAGI. CDR3 nucleotides: TGTGCCAGCAGGAAGACCGGGACTAGCGTATCCAATGAGCAGTTCTTC. This codes for CASRKTGTSVSNEQFF.

This clonotype has more than one count but fewer than ten. The chain joins TRBV11-2 to TRBJ2-3, with 7 positions matching TRBD2. V was pared by 5 bases and J by 1 base, with 6 bases of the junction left unmatched. Germline values: CDR1 SGHAT, CDR2 FQNNGV. The CDR3 extends over 15 amino acids. The CDR3 sequence: CASSRRAGGTDTQYF. In DNA, the CDR3 is TGTGCCAGCAGCCGCCGGGCGGGAGGCACAGATACGCAGTATTTT.

This clonotype has a count of ten or more. The CDR3 DNA reads as TGTGCCAGCACCTCCAATATACAGGGTCTGGAGCAGTACTTC. This gives the protein CASTSNIQGLEQYF. J is TRBJ2-7 and V is TRBV11-2, with D perhaps matching TRBD1 (6 bases). The ends were cut back, 7 bases at V and 7 bases at J, with 20 bases in the middle. The CDR3 covers 14 residues. Germline V gives CDR1 SGHAT, CDR2 FQNNGV.

The chain employs TRBV27 and TRBJ2-5, with D possibly being TRBD1 (6 bases). Trimming removed 5 bases at V and 4 bases at J, with 11 bases between. The CDR3 has 13 amino acids. Germline CDR1 MNHEY, CDR2 SMNVEV (reference sequence). The CDR3 DNA reads TGTGCCAGCAGTAACAGGGAAGGAGAGACCCAGTACTTC. Encoded protein: CASSNREGETQYF.

The chain recombines TRBV25-1 with TRBJ2-1, with TRBD2 identical over 11 bases. The CDR3 loop spans 16 amino acids. Losses at the gene ends were 3 bases for V and 4 bases for J; bases not matched to a gene: 5. CDR1 is MGHDK and CDR2 is SYGVNS in the germline V gene. CDR3 loop: CASSDWGLADYNEQFF. CDR3 nucleotides: TGTGCCAGCAGTGATTGGGGACTAGCGGATTACAATGAGCAGTTCTTC.

This clonotype showed up just a few times. V is TRBV5-6 and J is TRBJ2-7, with TRBD2 matching over 10 bases. V shed 2 bases and J 3 bases; nucleotides not matched to a gene: 5. In germline, CDR1 is SGHDT, CDR2 YYEEEE. The CDR3 contains 15 residues. CDR3 coding DNA: TGTGCCAGCAGCTTCATCCTAGCGGGGGTCTACGAGCAGTACTTC. Protein product: CASSFILAGVYEQYF.

The V and J genes are TRBV28 and TRBJ2-7; D might be TRBD1 or TRBD2, each matching 5 bases. The CDR3 totals 11 residues. Germline CDR1 is MDHEN and CDR2 is SYDVKM. Trimming shortened V by 4 bases and J by 4 bases, and 5 bases separated the two germline ends. The CDR3, as DNA: TGTGCCAGCAGTTGGGGGTACGAGCAGTACTTC. Its translation: CASSWGYEQYF.

This clonotype occurred a few times. The chain employs TRBV19 and TRBJ1-4; possible D gene TRBD1, 5 bases. This CDR3 region has 15 residues. CDR1 and CDR2 (germline): LNHDA, SQIVND (reference sequence). V was shortened by 3 bases and J by 5 bases, with 13 bases between the two germline ends. CDR3 DNA sequence: TGTGCCAGTAGTATCGGCAGGGTGGGAAATGAAAAACTGTTTTTT. Its protein product is CASSIGRVGNEKLFF.